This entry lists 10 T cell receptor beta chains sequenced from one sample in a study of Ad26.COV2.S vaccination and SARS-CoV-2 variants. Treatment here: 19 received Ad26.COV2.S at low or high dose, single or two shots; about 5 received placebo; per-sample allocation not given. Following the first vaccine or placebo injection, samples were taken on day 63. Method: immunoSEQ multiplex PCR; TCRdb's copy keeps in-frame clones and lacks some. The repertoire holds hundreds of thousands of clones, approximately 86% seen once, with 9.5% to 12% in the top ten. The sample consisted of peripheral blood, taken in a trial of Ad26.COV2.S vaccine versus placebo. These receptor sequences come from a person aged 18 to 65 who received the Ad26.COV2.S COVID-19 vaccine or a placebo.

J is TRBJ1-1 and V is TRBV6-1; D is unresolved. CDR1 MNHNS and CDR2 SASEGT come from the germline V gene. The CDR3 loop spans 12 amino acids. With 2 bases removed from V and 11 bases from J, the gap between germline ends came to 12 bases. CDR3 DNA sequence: TGTGCCAGCAGTGAAAGTCTCCGCCTGGCTTTCTTT. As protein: CASSESLRLAFF.

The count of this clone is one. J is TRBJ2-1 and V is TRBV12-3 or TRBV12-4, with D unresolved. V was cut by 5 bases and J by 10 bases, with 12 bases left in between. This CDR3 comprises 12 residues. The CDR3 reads CASSPPRAEQFF. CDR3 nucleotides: TGTGCCAGCAGTCCTCCGCGAGCCGAGCAGTTCTTC.

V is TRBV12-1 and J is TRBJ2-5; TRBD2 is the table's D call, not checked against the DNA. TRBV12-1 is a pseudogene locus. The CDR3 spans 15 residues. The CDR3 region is CASYWGGMDQETQYF. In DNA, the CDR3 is TGTGCCAGCTACTGGGGCGGGATGGATCAAGAGACCCAGTACTTC.

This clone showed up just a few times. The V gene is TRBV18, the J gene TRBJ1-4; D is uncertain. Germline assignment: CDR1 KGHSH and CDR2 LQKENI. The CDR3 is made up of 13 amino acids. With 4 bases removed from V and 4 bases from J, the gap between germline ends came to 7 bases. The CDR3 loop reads CASSLRDNEKLFF. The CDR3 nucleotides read TGTGCCAGCTCACTCCGGGATAATGAAAAACTGTTTTTT.

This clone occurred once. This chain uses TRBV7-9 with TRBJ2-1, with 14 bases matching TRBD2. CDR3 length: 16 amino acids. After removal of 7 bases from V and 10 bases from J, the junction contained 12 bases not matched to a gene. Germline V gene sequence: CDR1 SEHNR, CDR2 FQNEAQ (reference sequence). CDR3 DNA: TGTGCCAGCAACATCCCCGGGACTAGCGGGAGATGGGAGCAGTTCTTC. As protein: CASNIPGTSGRWEQFF.

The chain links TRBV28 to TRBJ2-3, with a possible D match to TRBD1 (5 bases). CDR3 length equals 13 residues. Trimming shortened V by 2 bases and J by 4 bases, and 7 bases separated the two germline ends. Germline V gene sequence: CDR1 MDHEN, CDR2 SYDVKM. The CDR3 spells CASSLQGSDTQYF. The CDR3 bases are TGTGCCAGCAGTTTACAGGGCTCAGATACGCAGTATTTT.

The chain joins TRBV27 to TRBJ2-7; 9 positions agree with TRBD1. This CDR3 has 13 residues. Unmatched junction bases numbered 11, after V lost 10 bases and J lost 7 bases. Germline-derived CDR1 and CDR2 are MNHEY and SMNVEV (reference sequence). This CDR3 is CATSGQGLREQYF. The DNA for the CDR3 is TGTGCCACCTCGGGACAGGGCTTGAGGGAGCAGTACTTC.

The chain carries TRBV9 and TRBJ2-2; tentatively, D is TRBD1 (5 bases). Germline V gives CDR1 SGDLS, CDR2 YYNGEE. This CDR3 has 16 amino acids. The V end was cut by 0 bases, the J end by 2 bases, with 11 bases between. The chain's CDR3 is CASSVGGGANTGELFF. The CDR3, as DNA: TGTGCCAGCAGCGTAGGGGGTGGGGCCAACACCGGGGAGCTGTTTTTT.

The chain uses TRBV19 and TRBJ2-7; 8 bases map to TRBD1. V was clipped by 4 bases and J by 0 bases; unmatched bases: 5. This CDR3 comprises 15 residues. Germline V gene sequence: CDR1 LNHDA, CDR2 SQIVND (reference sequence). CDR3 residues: CASSTGQGLSYEQYF. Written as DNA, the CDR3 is TGTGCCAGTAGTACAGGACAGGGTCTCTCCTACGAGCAGTACTTC.

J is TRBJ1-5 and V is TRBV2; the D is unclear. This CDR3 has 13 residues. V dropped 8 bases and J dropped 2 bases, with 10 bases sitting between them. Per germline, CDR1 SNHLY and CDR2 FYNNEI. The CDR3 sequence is CASSMDGNQPQHF. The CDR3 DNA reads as TGTGCCAGCTCTATGGACGGCAATCAGCCCCAGCATTTT.